A selection of T cell receptor beta chains follows, all from one sample in a study of blood T cell repertoires in COVID-19. Sequencing used immunoSEQ multiplex PCR; TCRdb keeps in-frame clones, though not all of them. The sample lists over 95,000 clones; 84% were seen once. Sequencing was done on a sample of peripheral blood. The receptors shown here come from a woman in her sixties with acute or convalescent COVID-19. Both conserved end residues are part of each CDR3. D genes are given only for firm matches. Clone size appears in some rows only: once, few, many, or a class for an expanded clone.

v_gene: TRBV30
abundance: few
j_gene: TRBJ1-1
d_gene: TRBD1
len: 14
CDR3aa: CAWTTGRLNTEAFF
CDR3nt: TGTGCCTGGACGACAGGGCGGCTGAACACTGAAGCTTTCTTT

v_gene: TRBV18
abundance: -
j_gene: TRBJ1-1
d_gene: TRBD1
len: 16
CDR3aa: CASSPVGTAFGTEAFF
CDR3nt: TGTGCCAGCTCACCCGTCGGGACAGCGTTCGGCACTGAAGCTTTCTTT

v_gene: TRBV30
abundance: -
j_gene: TRBJ1-5
d_gene: -
len: 14
CDR3aa: CAWSGGFSNQPQHF
CDR3nt: TGTGCCTGGAGTGGGGGCTTTAGCAATCAGCCCCAGCATTTT

v_gene: TRBV28
abundance: few
j_gene: TRBJ1-4
d_gene: TRBD1
len: 22
CDR3aa: CASSFVSGIFLGTVATNEKLFF
CDR3nt: TGTGCCAGCAGTTTCGTCTCGGGAATCTTCCTCGGGACAGTTGCAACTAATGAAAAACTGTTTTTT

v_gene: TRBV5-1
abundance: -
j_gene: TRBJ2-7
d_gene: -
len: 15
CDR3aa: CASSAGTVPAYEQYF
CDR3nt: TGCGCCAGCAGCGCGGGGACAGTTCCTGCCTACGAGCAGTACTTC

v_gene: TRBV5-6
abundance: once
j_gene: TRBJ2-1
d_gene: TRBD2
len: 17
CDR3aa: CASSLEVAGGIYNEQFF
CDR3nt: TGTGCCAGCAGCTTGGAGGTAGCGGGGGGGATCTACAATGAGCAGTTCTTC

v_gene: TRBV28
abundance: -
j_gene: TRBJ2-7
d_gene: -
len: 12
CDR3aa: CASNKAAAEQYF
CDR3nt: TGTGCCAGTAACAAGGCGGCCGCCGAGCAGTACTTC

v_gene: TRBV30
abundance: -
j_gene: TRBJ2-5
d_gene: TRBD2
len: 17
CDR3aa: CAWSVDRAGGLRETQYF
CDR3nt: TGTGCCTGGAGTGTTGATAGGGCGGGGGGCCTCCGGGAGACCCAGTACTTC

v_gene: TRBV7-2
abundance: -
j_gene: TRBJ1-6
d_gene: TRBD1
len: 16
CDR3aa: CASSINRGFGGSPLHF
CDR3nt: TGTGCCAGCAGCATTAACAGGGGGTTTGGTGGTTCACCCCTCCACTTT

v_gene: TRBV30
abundance: -
j_gene: TRBJ2-3
d_gene: TRBD1
len: 13
CDR3aa: CAWENRGPDTQYF
CDR3nt: TGTGCCTGGGAGAACAGGGGCCCAGATACGCAGTATTTT

v_gene: TRBV28
abundance: once
j_gene: TRBJ1-5
d_gene: -
len: 15
CDR3aa: CASRGAGLTHQPQHF
CDR3nt: TGTGCCAGCAGGGGGGCAGGGTTGACTCATCAGCCCCAGCATTTT

v_gene: TRBV11-2
abundance: -
j_gene: TRBJ2-1
d_gene: -
len: 12
CDR3aa: CASSNPTNEQFF
CDR3nt: TGTGCCAGCAGCAACCCCACTAATGAGCAGTTCTTC

v_gene: TRBV5-1
abundance: -
j_gene: TRBJ2-7
d_gene: TRBD1
len: 16
CDR3aa: CASNSGPGQGGYEQYF
CDR3nt: TGCGCCAGCAACTCAGGGCCGGGACAGGGTGGTTACGAGCAGTACTTC

v_gene: TRBV19
abundance: -
j_gene: TRBJ1-1
d_gene: -
len: 12
CDR3aa: CASSHGGTEAFF
CDR3nt: TGTGCCAGTAGTCACGGGGGCACTGAAGCTTTCTTT

v_gene: TRBV7-3
abundance: -
j_gene: TRBJ1-3
d_gene: -
len: 15
CDR3aa: CASSLIADSGNTIYF
CDR3nt: TGTGCCAGCAGCTTAATAGCGGACTCTGGAAACACCATATATTTT

v_gene: TRBV19
abundance: -
j_gene: TRBJ1-5
d_gene: -
len: 13
CDR3aa: CATEGFRNQPQHF
CDR3nt: TGTGCCACCGAGGGTTTCCGCAATCAGCCCCAGCATTTT

v_gene: TRBV24-1
abundance: -
j_gene: TRBJ1-2
d_gene: TRBD1
len: 17
CDR3aa: CATLKPGQGLINYGYTF
CDR3nt: TGTGCCACTTTGAAACCGGGACAGGGTTTGATTAACTATGGCTACACCTTC

v_gene: TRBV5-1
abundance: -
j_gene: TRBJ1-1
d_gene: TRBD1
len: 14
CDR3aa: CASRFDREATEAFF
CDR3nt: TGCGCCAGCAGGTTCGACAGGGAGGCCACTGAAGCTTTCTTT